The 9 T cell receptor beta chains given below trace back to one sample, sequenced in a study of T cell responses to AZD1222 COVID-19 vaccine. Method: immunoSEQ multiplex PCR; TCRdb's copy keeps in-frame clones and lacks some. The sample holds 120,000 or so clones, roughly 91% seen once. This material consisted of peripheral blood, taken 28 days after the second AZD1222 dose. These receptors were taken from an adult who received the AZD1222 COVID-19 vaccine.

The V and J genes are TRBV7-9 and TRBJ2-4; TRBD2 might be the D (5 bases). Germline CDR1 SEHNR, CDR2 FQNEAQ (reference sequence). This CDR3 is built from 16 residues. The germline V and J ends were trimmed by 6 bases and 0 bases, with 15 bases remaining between them. The CDR3 DNA reads TGTGCCAGCAGAATCATTACTCGGGAAGCCAAAAACATTCAGTACTTC. It translates to CASRIITREAKNIQYF.

The gene calls are TRBV7-2 and TRBJ1-4; no firm D call. The CDR3 is 12 residues long. The germline V and J ends were trimmed by 1 base and 8 bases, with 5 bases remaining between them. Germline lookup yields CDR1 SGHTA and CDR2 FQGNSA. CDR3 nucleotides: TGTGCCAGCAGCTTAGATCGGGAAAAACTGTTTTTT. This encodes CASSLDREKLFF. Looking up the rest from reference TRBV7-2 and TRBJ1-4 gives the full variable domain: GAGVSQSPSNKVTEKGKDVELRCDPISGHTALYWYRQSLGQGLEFLIYFQGNSAPDKSGLPSDRFSAERTGGSVSTLTIQRTQQEDSAVYLCASSLDREKLFFGSGTQLSVL.

The V and J genes are TRBV27 and TRBJ2-3; D is ambiguous. V was cut by 6 bases and J by 2 bases, with 6 bases left in between. Looked up from germline, CDR1 is MNHEY and CDR2 is SMNVEV (reference sequence). This CDR3 contains 12 residues. CDR3 sequence reads: CASSRYTDTQYF. The CDR3 nucleotides are TGTGCCAGCAGCCGATACACAGATACGCAGTATTTT.

The V call is TRBV7-2, the J call TRBJ2-5; 8 bases are shared with TRBD1. The CDR3 contains 19 residues. With 5 bases clipped from V and 0 bases from J, the junction kept 17 bases outside the gene matches. Germline V gene sequence: CDR1 SGHTA, CDR2 FQGNSA. Here the CDR3 DNA reads TGTGCCAGCAGCCTCTACAGGGGGAGACCAACCCAGTACCAAGAGACCCAGTACTTC. Protein product: CASSLYRGRPTQYQETQYF.

The chain couples TRBV9 to TRBJ1-4, with TRBD1 as a possible D gene (5 bases). The CDR3 runs 14 residues. The germline V gene encodes CDR1 SGDLS and CDR2 YYNGEE. Trimming pared 0 bases from V and 8 bases from J, leaving 11 bases between. The CDR3 protein is CASSVEGVREKLFF. The CDR3 DNA is TGTGCCAGCAGCGTAGAAGGGGTTAGGGAAAAACTGTTTTTT.

This sequence joins TRBV12-5 and TRBJ2-7; 8 bases map to TRBD1. The junction had 3 bases not matched to a gene; V was cut back by 0 bases and J by 2 bases. The CDR3 runs 15 residues. Germline V gene sequence: CDR1 LGHNT, CDR2 FRNRAP. The chain's CDR3 is CASGLVTGQAYEQYF. The CDR3, as DNA: TGTGCTAGTGGTTTGGTTACGGGACAGGCCTACGAGCAGTACTTC. Variable domain in full (rest from reference TRBV12-5 and TRBJ2-7): DARVTQTPRHKVTEMGQEVTMRCQPILGHNTVFWYRQTMMQGLELLAYFRNRAPLDDSGMPKDRFSAEMPDATLATLKIQPSEPRDSAVYFCASGLVTGQAYEQYFGPGTRLTVT.

The chain carries TRBV27 and TRBJ2-1; D unresolved. V lost 3 bases and J lost 5, with 8 bases in between. Germline V gives CDR1 MNHEY, CDR2 SMNVEV (reference sequence). This CDR3 region has 13 residues. The CDR3 DNA reads TGTGCCAGCAGTTTCCCCACAGACAATGAGCAGTTCTTC. Protein: CASSFPTDNEQFF.

J is TRBJ1-1 and V is TRBV5-6, with 9 bases matching TRBD1. The length of the CDR3 is 14 residues. Trimming at V came to 2 bases and at J to 4 bases, leaving 3 bases not matched to a gene. Germline CDR1 and CDR2: SGHDT and YYEEEE. Written as DNA, the CDR3 is TGTGCCAGCAGCTTCCAGACAGGGGGCACTGAAGCTTTCTTT. This sequence encodes CASSFQTGGTEAFF.

The chain joins TRBV6-5 to TRBJ1-5; 9 bases line up with TRBD1. The trim removed 8 bases at V and 4 bases at J, leaving 3 bases unmatched. This CDR3 comprises 13 residues. Germline loops: CDR1 MNHEY, CDR2 SVGAGI. The CDR3 loop is CASGQGWNQPQHF. CDR3 DNA sequence: TGTGCCAGCGGACAGGGGTGGAATCAGCCCCAGCATTTT.